This T cell receptor beta chain was found in a study of Tregs in tolerant kidney transplant recipients. Whole-study context: A roughly 3-day belatacept mixed lymphocyte reaction, sometimes plus 5-day graft donor restimulation, preceded CD4+CD25+CD127- sorting.

Profiled with immunoSEQ multiplex PCR; TCRdb holds only in-frame clones, not every one. The sample records about 18,000 clones, about two thirds being singletons. CDR1 and CDR2 (germline): MNHNY, SVGAGI (reference sequence). This CDR3 region has 12 residues. Trimming stripped 4 bases from V and 4 bases from J, with 8 bases between. On this clone itself: Its antigen is undetermined.

Study findings and constraints: Activated donor B cell expansion appeared to reveal the most relevant donor-specific TCRbeta repertoire. No direct test of biological reproducibility was done here.

The origin of this receptor is a human donor in good health. Sequenced input: Tregs from blood cultured with allogeneic cells. The chain employs TRBV6-6 and TRBJ2-7; weak D call: TRBD2 (5 bases). CDR3 amino acids: CASSSRDYEQYF. DNA for the CDR3: TGTGCCAGCAGTTCGAGGGATTACGAGCAGTACTTC.